This TCR beta chain was obtained from a study of T cell responses to AZD1222 COVID-19 vaccine. Whole-study results and caveats: At baseline, seropositivity was found in only a handful of AZD1222 recipients. Repertoires were obtained only post-peak T cell response.

In the case of this clone: Antigen specificity is unknown.

TCRdb keeps only in-frame clones here, not all; method: immunoSEQ multiplex PCR. The table includes around 120,000 clones, around nine tenths detected once. The CDR3 loop spans 14 amino acids. V trimming: 4 bases; J trimming: 7 bases; junction bases outside the gene matches: 10. Germline V gene sequence: CDR1 SGHRS, CDR2 YFSETQ. The material sequenced was peripheral blood, taken on day 0 of AZD1222 vaccination. This sequence originates from an adult in good health. The V and J genes are TRBV5-1 and TRBJ2-7; 8 bases are shared with TRBD1. The CDR3 here is CASSGRTGKGEQYF. The CDR3 nucleotides read TGCGCCAGCAGCGGGAGGACAGGGAAGGGGGAGCAGTACTTC.